These T cell receptor beta chains were read from a single sample in a study of CD8 T cells in ankylosing spondylitis. TCRdb ran MiXCR on the 5' RACE reads and lists one entry per CDR3 protein. There are about 340,000 distinct CDR3 sequences in the sample; under 15% occur only once, and 0.95% to 1.4% lies in the top ten. The sample taken for sequencing was blood, either unsorted or a sorted T cell fraction (not recorded which). The receptors were sampled from a male donor with ankylosing spondylitis or in good health (not recorded which). The conserved cysteine and the conserved F or W are not part of the CDR3 here. Rows may omit the clone size; those that give it use once, few, many or a size class.

cdr3_aa,v_call,clone_size
ASSTGQGQF,TRBV27,.
ASSDRGRNEQF,TRBV19,few
ASSSILSGGALNEQF,TRBV5-1,many
AIREAVELF,TRBV10-3,.
ASSIRGLSSYNEQF,TRBV19,.
ATSSGGSTNEKLF,TRBV15,few
ASSPPSEGAIGEQF,TRBV18,.
SATSQGPPYEQY,TRBV20-1,few
SASQVNYGYT,TRBV20-1,few
ASSPSGLAGGREQY,TRBV27,few
ASSFEVLNTGELF,TRBV5-1,many
ASSTLRGETQY,TRBV12-3/TRBV12-4,few
ASSLTSGTGELF,TRBV12-3/TRBV12-4,many
ASSFEPGLATYEQY,TRBV6-5,.
ASSPGTSGPTETQY,TRBV5-1,few
ASSFGQSQY,TRBV5-4,few
ASSPSASAPKEF,TRBV18,.
ASSQNRPGEKLF,TRBV18,.
ASSVRQGNGYT,TRBV12-3/TRBV12-4,few
ASSFLAPQETQY,TRBV5-6,.
ASSLAPGTNYGYT,TRBV5-1,few
AFSLRLAGGRGTDTQY,TRBV2,once
SGHTSGSTNTQY,TRBV20-1,.
ASSSGTRGNEQF,TRBV12-3/TRBV12-4,.
ASPRDRASQETQY,TRBV21-1,once
ASSPQGFSSTEAF,TRBV5-1,.
SVEGTITDTQY,TRBV29-1,.
ASGPTGASTDTQY,TRBV7-9,few
ASSLELDPNYGYT,TRBV11-2,few
ASIPDTDDNEQF,TRBV2,.
ASSFNSLNTGELF,TRBV12-3/TRBV12-4,few
ASSVIRGQSPLH,TRBV2,.
ASNGQGGQPQH,TRBV2,few
ASSQEASYSGRSYEQY,TRBV4-1,few
ASSGREAGGNEQF,TRBV6-1,many
ASSATGTIEQY,TRBV5-1,.
ASSLAGINTGELF,TRBV7-9,few
ASSLQPGGTDTQY,TRBV5-1,.
ATSEEQY,TRBV25-1,many
AISERNRQAPGNEQF,TRBV10-3,few
SVDNSRVWNTEAF,TRBV29-1,few
ASSLSLGGNTEAF,TRBV27,.
ASSLASGRAFKTYNEQF,TRBV11-1,few
ASSPGGPNTEAF,TRBV5-1,many
ASSQVRGYKVEAF,TRBV3-1,.